This TCR beta chain was retrieved from a study of shared clonotypes between healthy human individuals. Study-wide findings and caveats: With few donors, the genetic and exposure-history diversity represented was limited.

V lost 3 bases and J 0 bases, leaving 8 bases between the germline ends. The length of the CDR3 is 14 residues. CDR1 is ENHRY, CDR2 SYGVKD, per germline. The study enrolled healthy HIV-negative adults without recent acute infections or vaccinations as donors. Several immunoSEQ plates held equal portions of the genomic DNA taken from each subset. Original analysis: Filtering differed because ImmunoSEQ produced junction-only sequences that carried no quality scores. Assay used: immunoSEQ multiplex PCR; TCRdb lists only in-frame clones, some missing. The V and J calls and clone size were taken over from that table, and D and trimming were inferred from the DNA. The top ten hold over 9.5% of the sample, which has about half a million clones, approximately 84% seen once. A word on this clone: Its antigen is unknown.

The chain combines TRBV10-3 with TRBJ1-1, with no clear D. This clonotype was sampled from a woman aged 40 to 49 in good health. Some clones in this sample may be carry-over from other donors' samples. Sequenced: PBMCs. The CDR3 is CAISENGMNTEAFF. The CDR3 DNA follows: TGTGCCATCAGTGAAAACGGAATGAACACTGAAGCTTTCTTT.